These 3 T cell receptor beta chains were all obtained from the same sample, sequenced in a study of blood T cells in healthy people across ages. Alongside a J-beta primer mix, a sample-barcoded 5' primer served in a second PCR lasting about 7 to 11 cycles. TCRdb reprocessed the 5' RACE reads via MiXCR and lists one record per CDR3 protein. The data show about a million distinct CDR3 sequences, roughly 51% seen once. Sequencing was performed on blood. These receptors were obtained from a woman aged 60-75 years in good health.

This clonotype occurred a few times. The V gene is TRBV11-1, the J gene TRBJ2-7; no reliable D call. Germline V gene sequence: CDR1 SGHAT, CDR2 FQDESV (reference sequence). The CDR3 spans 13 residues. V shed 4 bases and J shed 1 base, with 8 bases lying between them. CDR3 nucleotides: TGTGCCAGCAGCTCTACCCTTTCCTACGAGCAGTACTTC. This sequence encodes CASSSTLSYEQYF.

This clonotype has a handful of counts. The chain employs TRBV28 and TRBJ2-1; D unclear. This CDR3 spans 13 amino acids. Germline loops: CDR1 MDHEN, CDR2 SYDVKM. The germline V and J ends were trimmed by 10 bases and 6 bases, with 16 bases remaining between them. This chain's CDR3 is CATKGSNPNEQFF. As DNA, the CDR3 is TGTGCCACCAAAGGGTCGAACCCCAATGAGCAGTTCTTC.

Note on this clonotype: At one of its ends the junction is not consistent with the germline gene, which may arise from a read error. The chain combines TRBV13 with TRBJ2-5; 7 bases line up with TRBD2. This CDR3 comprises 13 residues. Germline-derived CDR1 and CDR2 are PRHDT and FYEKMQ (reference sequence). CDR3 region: CAISPGLEETQYF. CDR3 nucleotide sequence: TGTGCCATCAGCCCCGGACTAGAGGAGACCCAGTACTTC.